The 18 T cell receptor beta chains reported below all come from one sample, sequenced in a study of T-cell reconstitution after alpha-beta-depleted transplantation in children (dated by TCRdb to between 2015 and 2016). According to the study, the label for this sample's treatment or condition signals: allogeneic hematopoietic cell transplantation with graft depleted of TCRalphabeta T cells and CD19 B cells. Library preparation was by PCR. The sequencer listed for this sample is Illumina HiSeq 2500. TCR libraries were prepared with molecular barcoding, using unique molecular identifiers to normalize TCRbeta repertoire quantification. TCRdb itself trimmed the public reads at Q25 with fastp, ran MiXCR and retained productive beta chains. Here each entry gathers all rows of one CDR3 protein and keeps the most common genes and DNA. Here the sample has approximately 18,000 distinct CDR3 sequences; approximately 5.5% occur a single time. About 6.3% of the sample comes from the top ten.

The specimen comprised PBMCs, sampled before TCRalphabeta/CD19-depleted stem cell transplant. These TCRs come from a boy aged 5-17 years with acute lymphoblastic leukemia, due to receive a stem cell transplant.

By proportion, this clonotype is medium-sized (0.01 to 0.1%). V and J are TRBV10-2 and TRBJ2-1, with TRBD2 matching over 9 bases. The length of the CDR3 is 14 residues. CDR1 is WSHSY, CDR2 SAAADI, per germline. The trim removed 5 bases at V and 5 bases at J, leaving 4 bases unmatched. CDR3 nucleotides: TGCGCCAGCAGTACACTAGCGGGCCACAATGAGCAGTTCTTC. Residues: CASSTLAGHNEQFF.

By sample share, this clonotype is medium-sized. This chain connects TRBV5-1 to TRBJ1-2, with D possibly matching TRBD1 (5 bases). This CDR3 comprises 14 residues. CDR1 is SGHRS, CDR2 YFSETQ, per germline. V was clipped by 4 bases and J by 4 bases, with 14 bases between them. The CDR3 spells CASSRTTGGYGYTF. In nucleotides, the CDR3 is TGCGCCAGCAGCAGGACAACGGGTGGCTATGGCTACACCTTC.

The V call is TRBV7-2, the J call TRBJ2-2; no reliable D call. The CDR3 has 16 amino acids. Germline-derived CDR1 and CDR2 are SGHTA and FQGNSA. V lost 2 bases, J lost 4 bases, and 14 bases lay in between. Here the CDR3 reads CASSLLGGVLTGELFF. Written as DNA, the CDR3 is TGTGCCAGCAGCTTACTTGGCGGCGTCCTCACCGGGGAGCTGTTTTTT.

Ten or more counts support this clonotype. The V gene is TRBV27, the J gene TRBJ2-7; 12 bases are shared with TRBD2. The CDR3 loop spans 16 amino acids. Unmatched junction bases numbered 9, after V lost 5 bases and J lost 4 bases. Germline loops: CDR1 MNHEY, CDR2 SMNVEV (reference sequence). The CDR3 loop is CASSPRTSGNVYEQYF. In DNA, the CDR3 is TGTGCCAGCAGTCCGCGGACTAGCGGGAACGTTTACGAGCAGTACTTC.

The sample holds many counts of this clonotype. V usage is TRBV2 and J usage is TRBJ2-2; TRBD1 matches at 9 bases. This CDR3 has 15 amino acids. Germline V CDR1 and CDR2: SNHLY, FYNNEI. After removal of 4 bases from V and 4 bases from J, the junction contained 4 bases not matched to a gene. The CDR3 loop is CASSGQGVPTGELFF. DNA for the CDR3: TGTGCCAGCAGTGGACAGGGGGTCCCCACCGGGGAGCTGTTTTTT. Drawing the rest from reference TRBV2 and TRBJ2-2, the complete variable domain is EPEVTQTPSHQVTQMGQEVILRCVPISNHLYFYWYRQILGQKVEFLVSFYNNEISEKSEIFDDQFSVERPDGSNFTLKIRSTKLEDSAMYFCASSGQGVPTGELFFGEGSRLTVL.

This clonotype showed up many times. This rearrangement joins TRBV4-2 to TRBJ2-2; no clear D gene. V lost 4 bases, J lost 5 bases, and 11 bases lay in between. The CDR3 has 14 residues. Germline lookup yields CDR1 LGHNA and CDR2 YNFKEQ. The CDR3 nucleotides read TGTGCCAGCAGCCCCCTAGGCCAAACCGGGGAGCTGTTTTTT. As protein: CASSPLGQTGELFF.

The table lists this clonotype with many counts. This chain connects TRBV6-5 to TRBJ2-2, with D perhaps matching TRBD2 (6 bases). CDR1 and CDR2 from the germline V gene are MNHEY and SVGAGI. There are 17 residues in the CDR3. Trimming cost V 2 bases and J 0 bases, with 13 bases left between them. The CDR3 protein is CASSYRARGSNTGELFF. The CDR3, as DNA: TGTGCCAGCAGTTACCGGGCGCGGGGTTCGAACACCGGGGAGCTGTTTTTT.

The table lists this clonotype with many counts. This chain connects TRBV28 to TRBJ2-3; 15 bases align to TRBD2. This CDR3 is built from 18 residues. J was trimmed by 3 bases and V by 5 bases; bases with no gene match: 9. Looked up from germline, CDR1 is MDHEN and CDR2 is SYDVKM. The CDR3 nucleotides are TGTGCCAGCAGTCCTAACCCCGGACTAGCGGGAGGGACAGATACGCAGTATTTT. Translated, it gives CASSPNPGLAGGTDTQYF. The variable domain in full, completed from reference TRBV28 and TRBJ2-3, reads DVKVTQSSRYLVKRTGEKVFLECVQDMDHENMFWYRQDPGLGLRLIYFSYDVKMKEKGDIPEGYSVSREKKERFSLILESASTNQTSMYLCASSPNPGLAGGTDTQYFGPGTRLTVL.

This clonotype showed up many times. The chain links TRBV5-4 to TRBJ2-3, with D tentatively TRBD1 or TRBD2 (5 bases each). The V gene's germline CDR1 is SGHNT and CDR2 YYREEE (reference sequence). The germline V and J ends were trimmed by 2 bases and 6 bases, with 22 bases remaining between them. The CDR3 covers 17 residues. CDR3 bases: TGTGCCAGCAGCTTTTCCGGGACCGCCCTAAGAAGGGATACGCAGTATTTT. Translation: CASSFSGTALRRDTQYF.

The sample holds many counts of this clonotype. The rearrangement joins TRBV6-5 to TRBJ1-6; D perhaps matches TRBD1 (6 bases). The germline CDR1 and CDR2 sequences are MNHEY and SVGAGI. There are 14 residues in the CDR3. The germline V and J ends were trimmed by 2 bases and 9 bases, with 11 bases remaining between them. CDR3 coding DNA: TGTGCCAGCAGTTACAGGGACACCGGTTCACCCCTCCACTTT. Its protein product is CASSYRDTGSPLHF.

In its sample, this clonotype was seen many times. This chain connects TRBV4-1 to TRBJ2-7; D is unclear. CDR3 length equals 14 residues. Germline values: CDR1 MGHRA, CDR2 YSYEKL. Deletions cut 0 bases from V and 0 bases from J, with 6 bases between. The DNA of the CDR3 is TGCGCCAGCAGCCAAGAACCCCACTCCTACGAGCAGTACTTC. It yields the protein CASSQEPHSYEQYF.

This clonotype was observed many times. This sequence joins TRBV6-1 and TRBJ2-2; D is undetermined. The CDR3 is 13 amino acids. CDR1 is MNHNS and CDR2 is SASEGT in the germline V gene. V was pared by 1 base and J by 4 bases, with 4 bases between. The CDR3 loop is CASSEVGTGELFF. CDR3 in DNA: TGTGCCAGCAGTGAAGTAGGCACCGGGGAGCTGTTTTTT.

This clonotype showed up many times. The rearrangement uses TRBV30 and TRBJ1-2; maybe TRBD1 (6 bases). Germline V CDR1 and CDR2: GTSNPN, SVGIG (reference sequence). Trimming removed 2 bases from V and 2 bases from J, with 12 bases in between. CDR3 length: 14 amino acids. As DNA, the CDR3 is TGTGCCTGGAGTCTAGGGGGGGGGAACTATGGCTACACCTTC. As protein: CAWSLGGGNYGYTF.

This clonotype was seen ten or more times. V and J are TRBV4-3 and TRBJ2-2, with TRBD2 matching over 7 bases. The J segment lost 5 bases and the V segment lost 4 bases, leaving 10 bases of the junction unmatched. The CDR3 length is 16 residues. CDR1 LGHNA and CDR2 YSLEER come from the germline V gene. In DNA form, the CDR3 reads TGCGCCAGCAGCCTTAAGCCCGGGGAGGGGACCGGGGAGCTGTTTTTT. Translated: CASSLKPGEGTGELFF.

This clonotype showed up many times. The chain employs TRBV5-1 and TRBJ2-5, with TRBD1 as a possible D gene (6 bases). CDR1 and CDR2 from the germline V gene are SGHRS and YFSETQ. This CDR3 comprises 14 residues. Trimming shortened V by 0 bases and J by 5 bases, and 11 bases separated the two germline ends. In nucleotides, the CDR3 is TGCGCCAGCAGCTTGGGTACAGGGATCGAGACCCAGTACTTC. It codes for CASSLGTGIETQYF.

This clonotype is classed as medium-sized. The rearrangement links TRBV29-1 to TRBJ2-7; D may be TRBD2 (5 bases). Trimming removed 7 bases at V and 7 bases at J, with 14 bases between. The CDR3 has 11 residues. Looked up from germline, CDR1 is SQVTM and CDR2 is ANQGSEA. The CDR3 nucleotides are TGCAGCGGACGGGGAGACGGGGAGCAGTACTTC. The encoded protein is CSGRGDGEQYF.

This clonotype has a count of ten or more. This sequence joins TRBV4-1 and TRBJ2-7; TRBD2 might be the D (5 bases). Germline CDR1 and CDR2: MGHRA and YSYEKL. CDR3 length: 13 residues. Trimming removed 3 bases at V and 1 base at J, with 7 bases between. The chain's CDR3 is CASSHEGSYEQYF. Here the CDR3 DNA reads TGCGCCAGCAGCCATGAGGGTTCCTACGAGCAGTACTTC.

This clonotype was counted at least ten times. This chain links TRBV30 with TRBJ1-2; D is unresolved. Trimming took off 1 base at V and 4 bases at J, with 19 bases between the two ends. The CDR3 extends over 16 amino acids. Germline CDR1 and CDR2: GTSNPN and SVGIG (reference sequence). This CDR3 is CAWSAEAPDPVYGYTF. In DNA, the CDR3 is TGTGCCTGGAGTGCTGAGGCACCTGACCCCGTCTATGGCTACACCTTC.